This T cell receptor beta chain derives from a study of T cell repertoires in cytomegalovirus infection. About the study: CMV infection and matching HLA type were both indicated by public TCR beta signatures. Study-wide findings and caveats: Clonotypes of TCR beta that were HLA-C-restricted and CMV-specific dominated the ex vivo response. Cumulative frequency of public TCR beta families picked out carriers of CMV plus the relevant HLA.

The sample holds a few counts of this clonotype. Antigen: not known. Each CDR3 protein gets one entry after TCRdb re-called the reads with MiXCR. The table includes about 400,000 distinct CDR3 sequences, 15% to 20% detected once. This sequence was found in a human donor in good health (CMV status not recorded). Some clones in this sample may be carry-over from other donors' samples. The specimen was PBMCs.

CDR3 residues: CASTTRTATNEKLFF. CDR3 DNA: TGTGCCAGTACTACCCGGACTGCAACTAATGAAAAACTGTTTTTT. The rearrangement joins TRBV19 to TRBJ1-4, with D hard to call. V gave up 7 bases and J gave up 0 bases, with 12 bases separating them. The germline V gene has CDR1 LNHDA and CDR2 SQIVND (reference sequence). The CDR3 is 15 residues long.